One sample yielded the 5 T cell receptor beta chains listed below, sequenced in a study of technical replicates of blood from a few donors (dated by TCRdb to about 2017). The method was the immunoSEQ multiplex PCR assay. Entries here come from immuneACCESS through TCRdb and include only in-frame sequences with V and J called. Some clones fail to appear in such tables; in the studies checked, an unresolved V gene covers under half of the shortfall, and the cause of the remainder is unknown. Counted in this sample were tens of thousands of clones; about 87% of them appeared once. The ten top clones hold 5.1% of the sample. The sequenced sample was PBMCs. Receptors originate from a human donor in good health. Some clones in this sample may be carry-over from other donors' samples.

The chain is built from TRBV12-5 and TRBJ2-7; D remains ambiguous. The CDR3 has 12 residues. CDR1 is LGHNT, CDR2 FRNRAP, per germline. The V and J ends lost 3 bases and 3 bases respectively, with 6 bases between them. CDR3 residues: CASGLAYYEQYF. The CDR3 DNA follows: TGTGCTAGTGGTTTAGCTTACTACGAGCAGTACTTC.

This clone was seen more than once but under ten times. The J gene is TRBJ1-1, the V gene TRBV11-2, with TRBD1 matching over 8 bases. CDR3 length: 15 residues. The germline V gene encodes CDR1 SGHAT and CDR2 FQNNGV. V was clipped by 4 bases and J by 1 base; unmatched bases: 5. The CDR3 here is CASSSSGTGNTEAFF. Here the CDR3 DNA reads TGTGCCAGCAGCTCATCCGGGACAGGGAACACTGAAGCTTTCTTT.

This CDR3 is CASSPRATNEKLFF. As DNA, the CDR3 is TGTGCCAGCAGTCCGAGAGCAACTAATGAAAAACTGTTTTTT. The chain links TRBV27 to TRBJ1-4; D not resolved. The V and J ends lost 5 bases and 0 bases respectively, with 7 bases between them. There are 14 residues in the CDR3. Per the germline V gene, CDR1 is MNHEY and CDR2 is SMNVEV (reference sequence). The full variable domain, completed using reference TRBV27 and TRBJ1-4, is EAQVTQNPRYLITVTGKKLTVTCSQNMNHEYMSWYRQDPGLGLRQIYYSMNVEVTDKGDVPEGYKVSRKEKRNFPLILESPSPNQTSLYFCASSPRATNEKLFFGSGTQLSVL.

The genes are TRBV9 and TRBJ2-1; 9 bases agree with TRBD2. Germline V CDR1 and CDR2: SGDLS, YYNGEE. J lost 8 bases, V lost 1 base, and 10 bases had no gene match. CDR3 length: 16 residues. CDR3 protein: CASSVFAGGPRDEQFF. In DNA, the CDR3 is TGTGCCAGCAGCGTATTTGCGGGGGGGCCACGGGATGAGCAGTTCTTC.

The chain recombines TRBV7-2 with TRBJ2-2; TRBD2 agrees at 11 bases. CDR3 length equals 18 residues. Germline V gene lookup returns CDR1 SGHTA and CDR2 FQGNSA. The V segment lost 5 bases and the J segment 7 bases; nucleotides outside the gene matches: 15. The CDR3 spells CASSPSLLAGGPGGELFF. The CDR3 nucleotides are TGTGCCAGCAGCCCAAGCTTATTAGCGGGAGGGCCGGGCGGGGAGCTGTTTTTT. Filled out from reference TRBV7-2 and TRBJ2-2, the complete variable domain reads GAGVSQSPSNKVTEKGKDVELRCDPISGHTALYWYRQSLGQGLEFLIYFQGNSAPDKSGLPSDRFSAERTGGSVSTLTIQRTQQEDSAVYLCASSPSLLAGGPGGELFFGEGSRLTVL.